A single sample is the source of the 4 T cell receptor beta chains below, sequenced in a study of OX40 agonist ivuxolimab in advanced cancers. The method was immunoSEQ multiplex PCR; TCRdb's version includes in-frame clones alone and lacks a portion of them. The sample has about 110,000 clones; around 90% are singletons. The sample was CD4+ or CD8+ T cells sorted from blood, taken in a trial of the OX40 agonist ivuxolimab. These receptors all come from an adult with an advanced solid tumor such as melanoma, head and neck, liver or kidney cancer.

The chain couples TRBV13 to TRBJ2-3; D gene ambiguous. Trimming removed 1 base at V and 1 base at J, with 6 bases between. This CDR3 has 14 residues. Germline V gene lookup returns CDR1 PRHDT and CDR2 FYEKMQ (reference sequence). CDR3 sequence: CASSLDTGTDTQYF. In nucleotides, the CDR3 is TGTGCCAGCAGCTTAGATACAGGCACAGATACGCAGTATTTT.

This rearrangement joins TRBV29-1 to TRBJ1-1; the D is unclear. The CDR3 is 12 residues long. Between the trimmed V and J ends, which lost 3 bases and 2 bases, there was a span of 7 bases. CDR1 and CDR2 (germline): SQVTM, ANQGSEA. The CDR3 DNA reads as TGCAGCGTTGAGTACAGAAACACTGAAGCTTTCTTT. It codes for CSVEYRNTEAFF.

The CDR3 region has the DNA TGTGCCAGCAGTTACTCTGGGGGGCCCGGGGGCTACACCTTC. This encodes CASSYSGGPGGYTF. The chain combines TRBV6-5 with TRBJ1-2; tentatively, D is TRBD1 (6 bases). The CDR3 is 14 residues long. Trimming shortened V by 0 bases and J by 8 bases, and 13 bases separated the two germline ends. The germline V gene has CDR1 MNHEY and CDR2 SVGAGI.

This clone was observed a handful of times. The chain couples TRBV18 to TRBJ1-2; tentatively, D is TRBD1 (5 bases). The CDR3 is 13 amino acids. CDR1 is KGHSH, CDR2 LQKENI, per germline. Trimming cost V 3 bases and J 7 bases, with 12 bases left between them. The CDR3 bases are TGTGCCAGCTCACCGGGGGAAGCGGTTGGCTACACCTTC. Amino acids: CASSPGEAVGYTF.